Reported below is one TCR beta chain. Additional DNA sequences in this sample encode the identical CDR3. This entry comes from a study of blood T cell repertoires in COVID-19. Across the study: Nucleic acid was either cDNA or gDNA, and it came from T cells, B-cell-depleted T cells, or PBMCs.

The CDR3 is 14 residues long. After removal of 5 bases from V and 1 base from J, the junction contained 3 bases not matched to a gene. Germline V gives CDR1 SNHLY, CDR2 FYNNEI. Source study methods: Amplifying reference gene primers gave estimates of nucleated cell counts. Produced via immunoSEQ multiplex PCR; TCRdb's table is partial and in-frame only. V and J calls and clone size are copied from that table; D and trimming were computed from the DNA. The sample lists around 230,000 clones; about 79% were seen once. The sample comprised peripheral blood. The TCR was taken from a woman older than 75 with acute or convalescent COVID-19. The chain recombines TRBV2 with TRBJ1-1; TRBD1 aligns across 8 bases. CDR3 nucleotide sequence: TGTGCCAGCAGTTTAGGACAGGGGAACACTGAAGCTTTCTTT. Translating gives CASSLGQGNTEAFF.